Following are 20 T cell receptor beta chains from one sample sequenced in a study of T cells in Graves' hyperthyroidism and ophthalmopathy. From RNA transcripts, TCR beta CDR3 regions were amplified. Primed by the HTBI set, a first-round RT-PCR was run on the TCR CDR3. Each CDR3 protein gets one entry after TCRdb re-called the multiplex PCR reads with MiXCR. Of roughly 560,000 distinct CDR3 sequences listed, over 12% are singletons. The specimen was blood. These receptors were taken from a woman in her thirties or forties with Graves' ophthalmopathy.

The table lists this clonotype with many counts. The chain has TRBV6-2 or TRBV6-3 and TRBJ2-2; D is uncertain. V was shortened by 2 bases and J by 3 bases, with 4 bases between the two germline ends. The length of the CDR3 is 13 residues. CDR1 and CDR2 from the germline V gene are MNHEY and SVGEGT. CDR3 protein: CASSYLDTGELFF. The CDR3 DNA sequence: TGTGCCAGCAGTTACCTTGACACCGGGGAGCTGTTTTTT.

The chain carries TRBV27 and TRBJ2-2; weak D call: TRBD2 (7 bases). Trimming shortened V by 5 bases and J by 8 bases, and 18 bases separated the two germline ends. Per germline, CDR1 MNHEY and CDR2 SMNVEV (reference sequence). This CDR3 region has 15 residues. CDR3 sequence: CASSEMKGGMGELFF. CDR3 nucleotides: TGTGCCAGCAGTGAGATGAAGGGGGGGATGGGGGAGCTGTTTTTT.

Many counts were recorded for this clonotype. The genes are TRBV19 and TRBJ1-3; no reliable D call. The germline V gene encodes CDR1 LNHDA and CDR2 SQIVND (reference sequence). V lost 2 bases and J lost 2, with 13 bases in between. This CDR3 region has 16 residues. CDR3 sequence reads: CASSILPGRTGNTIYF. For the CDR3, the DNA is TGTGCCAGTAGTATACTACCCGGGAGGACTGGAAACACCATATATTTT. The full variable domain, in which reference TRBV19 and TRBJ1-3 provide the parts outside the CDR3, is DGGITQSPKYLFRKEGQNVTLSCEQNLNHDAMYWYRQDPGQGLRLIYYSQIVNDFQKGDIAEGYSVSREKKESFPLTVTSAQKNPTAFYLCASSILPGRTGNTIYFGEGSWLTVV.

This clonotype was detected many times. This chain links TRBV7-2 with TRBJ2-7; the D is unclear. Germline V lookup: CDR1 SGHTA, CDR2 FQGNSA. V was clipped by 0 bases and J by 2 bases, with 11 bases between them. The CDR3 has 15 amino acids. CDR3 region: CASSLALQEPYEQYF. The CDR3 DNA reads TGTGCCAGCAGCTTAGCTCTTCAGGAACCCTACGAGCAGTACTTC.

This clonotype was seen at least ten times. The chain links TRBV6-1 to TRBJ1-1; the D is unclear. With 2 bases removed from V and 1 base from J, the gap between germline ends came to 8 bases. The CDR3 sequence is 14 residues long. In germline, CDR1 is MNHNS, CDR2 SASEGT. CDR3 residues: CASSETRSNTEAFF. CDR3 DNA sequence: TGTGCCAGCAGTGAAACAAGGTCGAACACTGAAGCTTTCTTT.

This clonotype occurred many times. The rearrangement joins TRBV29-1 to TRBJ1-2, with a tentative D call TRBD1 (5 bases). Germline V lookup: CDR1 SQVTM, CDR2 ANQGSEA. The length of the CDR3 is 14 residues. Trimming took 6 bases from V and 3 from J, leaving 17 bases between them. CDR3 region: CSVQPGPPHYGYTF. CDR3 DNA: TGCAGCGTCCAGCCGGGGCCTCCACACTATGGCTACACCTTC.

V is TRBV28 and J is TRBJ1-1; 7 nucleotides line up with TRBD1. The trim removed 7 bases at V and 9 bases at J, leaving 11 bases unmatched. Germline values: CDR1 MDHEN, CDR2 SYDVKM. The CDR3 loop spans 13 amino acids. The CDR3 DNA reads TGTGCCAGCACCAACGGGCCAGGGGGTAAAGCTTTCTTT. Residues: CASTNGPGGKAFF.

This clonotype came up many times. This sequence may be a read error, since a much larger clone differs from it by one base. The chain carries TRBV7-6 and TRBJ2-5; D is perhaps TRBD1 (6 bases). The CDR3 runs to 14 residues. Germline V CDR1 and CDR2: SGHVS, FNYEAQ. This CDR3 reads CASSLALTGGAQYF. Written as DNA, the CDR3 is TGTGCCAGCAGCCTAGCCCTGACAGGTGGGGCCCAGTACTTC.

This clonotype was counted between two and nine times. This chain joins TRBV19 and TRBJ1-5, with TRBD1 matching 7 bases. Per the germline V gene, CDR1 is LNHDA and CDR2 is SQIVND (reference sequence). The CDR3 runs to 13 residues. Trimming cost V 3 bases and J 7 bases; bases outside gene matches: 3. CDR3 region: CASSIRGGQPQHF. For the CDR3, the DNA is TGTGCCAGTAGTATCAGGGGGGGCCAGCCCCAGCATTTT.

The chain joins TRBV6-1 to TRBJ2-6; unclear D gene. The CDR3 totals 15 residues. CDR1 is MNHNS and CDR2 is SASEGT in the germline V gene. V gave up 7 bases and J gave up 0 bases, with 10 bases separating them. CDR3: CASTPTLSGANVLTF. The CDR3, as DNA: TGTGCCAGCACTCCTACGCTCTCTGGGGCCAACGTCCTGACTTTC.

This clonotype showed up just a few times. The rearrangement uses TRBV19 and TRBJ2-1; 7 bases line up with TRBD2. Germline values: CDR1 LNHDA, CDR2 SQIVND (reference sequence). The CDR3 consists of 15 residues. V was pared by 8 bases and J by 0 bases, with 7 bases of the junction left unmatched. The CDR3 DNA reads as TGTGCCAGTCAACTAGCGCTTAGCTCCTACAATGAGCAGTTCTTC. As protein: CASQLALSSYNEQFF.

This clonotype was found many times. The genes are TRBV29-1 and TRBJ2-7, with 9 bases that match TRBD1. In germline, CDR1 is SQVTM, CDR2 ANQGSEA. Trimming removed 4 bases from V and 0 bases from J; junction bases left unmatched: 4. The CDR3 loop spans 14 amino acids. The CDR3 here is CSVAGDRDSYEQYF. The CDR3 DNA follows: TGCAGCGTTGCTGGGGACAGGGACTCCTACGAGCAGTACTTC.

At least ten counts were recorded for this clonotype. The V and J genes are TRBV7-8 and TRBJ2-5; 7 nucleotides align to TRBD1. The germline V gene encodes CDR1 SGHVS and CDR2 FQNEAQ. Unmatched junction bases numbered 5, after V lost 5 bases and J lost 2 bases. The CDR3 runs 14 residues. For the CDR3, the DNA is TGTGCCAGCAGCGGCAGGGACAGACAAGAGACCCAGTACTTC. Its protein product is CASSGRDRQETQYF.

This chain joins TRBV28 and TRBJ1-1; D possibly corresponds to TRBD1 (5 bases). Germline CDR1 is MDHEN and CDR2 is SYDVKM. With 10 bases removed from V and 6 bases from J, the gap between germline ends came to 18 bases. This CDR3 has 13 amino acids. CDR3 sequence reads: CATEGSISSEAFF. The CDR3 region has the DNA TGTGCCACCGAGGGGTCGATTTCATCTGAAGCTTTCTTT.

This clonotype came up many times. The chain employs TRBV2 and TRBJ2-5; maybe TRBD2 (6 bases). The CDR3 loop spans 16 amino acids. Germline CDR1 is SNHLY and CDR2 is FYNNEI. V lost 5 bases and J lost 4, with 20 bases in between. The chain's CDR3 is CASSYSGTSSIETQYF. CDR3 sequence (DNA): TGTGCCAGCAGTTATTCCGGGACTTCGTCGATAGAGACCCAGTACTTC.

This clonotype was detected ten times or more. The V gene is TRBV25-1, the J gene TRBJ1-2; D remains ambiguous. This CDR3 has 12 residues. Trimming stripped 9 bases from V and 4 bases from J, with 12 bases between. Germline CDR1 and CDR2: MGHDK and SYGVNS. DNA for the CDR3: TGTGCCAGTGGTCGGGAGAGCTATGGCTACACCTTC. Amino acids: CASGRESYGYTF.

This chain uses TRBV24-1 with TRBJ2-5; TRBD2 might be the D (5 bases). Germline assignment: CDR1 KGHDR and CDR2 SFDVKD. CDR3 length equals 15 residues. Trimming cost V 6 bases and J 0 bases, with 13 bases left between them. CDR3 DNA sequence: TGTGCCACCAGTTCTACCACTAGGTACCAAGAGACCCAGTACTTC. Translating gives CATSSTTRYQETQYF.

This clonotype was observed at least ten times. This chain links TRBV28 with TRBJ1-1, with 8 bases identical to TRBD1. V trimming: 2 bases; J trimming: 1 base; junction bases outside the gene matches: 6. CDR3 length equals 16 residues. Germline V gene sequence: CDR1 MDHEN, CDR2 SYDVKM. CDR3 loop: CASSLSRGHKNTEAFF. The DNA for the CDR3 is TGTGCCAGCAGTTTAAGCAGGGGGCATAAGAACACTGAAGCTTTCTTT.

The chain carries TRBV19 and TRBJ2-4; 9 positions match TRBD1. This CDR3 spans 15 amino acids. Per the germline V gene, CDR1 is LNHDA and CDR2 is SQIVND (reference sequence). Trimming took 6 bases from V and 1 from J; bases not matched to a gene: 4. In nucleotides, the CDR3 is TGTGCCAGTAGCCCCGGGACAGGGGCCAAAAACATTCAGTACTTC. Encoded protein: CASSPGTGAKNIQYF.

The sample holds many counts of this clonotype. The chain couples TRBV20-1 to TRBJ1-5; D unresolved. Per the germline V gene, CDR1 is DFQATT and CDR2 is SNEGSKA (reference sequence). CDR3 length: 14 amino acids. Trimming stripped 2 bases from V and 4 bases from J, with 12 bases between. CDR3 in DNA: TGCAGTGCTAGAAAAGGGTCTCTAAATCAGCCCCAGCATTTT. Translated: CSARKGSLNQPQHF.